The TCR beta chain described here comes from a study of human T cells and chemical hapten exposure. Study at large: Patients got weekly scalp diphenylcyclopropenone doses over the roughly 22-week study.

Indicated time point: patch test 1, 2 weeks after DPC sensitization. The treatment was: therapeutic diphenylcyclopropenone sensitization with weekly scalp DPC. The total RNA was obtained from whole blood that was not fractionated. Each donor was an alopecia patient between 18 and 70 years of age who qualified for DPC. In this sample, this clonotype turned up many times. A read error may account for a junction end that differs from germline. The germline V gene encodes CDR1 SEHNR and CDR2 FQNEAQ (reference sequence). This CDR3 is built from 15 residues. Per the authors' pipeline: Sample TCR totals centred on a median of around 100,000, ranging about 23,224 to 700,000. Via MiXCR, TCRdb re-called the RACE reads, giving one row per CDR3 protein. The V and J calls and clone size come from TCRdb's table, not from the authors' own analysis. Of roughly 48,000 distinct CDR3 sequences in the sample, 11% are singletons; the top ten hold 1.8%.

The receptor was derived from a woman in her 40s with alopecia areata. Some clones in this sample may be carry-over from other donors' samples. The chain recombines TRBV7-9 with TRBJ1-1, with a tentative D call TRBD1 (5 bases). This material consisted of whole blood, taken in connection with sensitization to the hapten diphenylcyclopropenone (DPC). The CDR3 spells CASILDGATNTEAFF. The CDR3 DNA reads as TGTGCCAGCATCTTAGACGGGGCGACGAACACTGAAGCTTTCTTT.